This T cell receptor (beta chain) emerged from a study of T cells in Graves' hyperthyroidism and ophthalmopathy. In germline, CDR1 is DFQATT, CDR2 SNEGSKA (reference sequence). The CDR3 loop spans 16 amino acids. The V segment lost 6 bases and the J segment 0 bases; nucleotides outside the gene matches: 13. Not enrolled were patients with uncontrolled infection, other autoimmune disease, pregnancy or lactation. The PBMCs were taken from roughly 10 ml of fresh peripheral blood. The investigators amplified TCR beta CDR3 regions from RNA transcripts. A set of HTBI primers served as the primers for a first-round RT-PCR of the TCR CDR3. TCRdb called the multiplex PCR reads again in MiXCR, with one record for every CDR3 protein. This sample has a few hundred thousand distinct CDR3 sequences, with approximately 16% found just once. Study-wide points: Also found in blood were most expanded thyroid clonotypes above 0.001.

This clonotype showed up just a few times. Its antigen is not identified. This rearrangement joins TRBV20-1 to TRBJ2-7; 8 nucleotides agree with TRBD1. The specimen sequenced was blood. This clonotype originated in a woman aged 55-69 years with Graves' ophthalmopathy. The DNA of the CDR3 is TGCAGTGCGCCTAACCCCGGGACAGGCGCCTCCTACGAGCAGTACTTC. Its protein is CSAPNPGTGASYEQYF.